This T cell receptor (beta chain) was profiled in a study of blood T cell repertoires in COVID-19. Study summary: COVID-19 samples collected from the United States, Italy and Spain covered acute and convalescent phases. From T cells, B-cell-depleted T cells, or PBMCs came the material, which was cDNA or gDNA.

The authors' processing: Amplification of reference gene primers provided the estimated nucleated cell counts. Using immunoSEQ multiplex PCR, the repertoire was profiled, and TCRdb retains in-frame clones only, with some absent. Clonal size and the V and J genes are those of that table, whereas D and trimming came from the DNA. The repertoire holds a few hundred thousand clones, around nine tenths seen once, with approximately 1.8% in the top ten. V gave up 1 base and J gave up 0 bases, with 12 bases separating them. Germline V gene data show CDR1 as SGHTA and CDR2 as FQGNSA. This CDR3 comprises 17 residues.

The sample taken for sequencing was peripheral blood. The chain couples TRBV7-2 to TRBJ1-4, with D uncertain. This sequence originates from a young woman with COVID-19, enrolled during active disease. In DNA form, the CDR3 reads TGTGCCAGCAGCTTAGACCCCGAGGCGGCAACTAATGAAAAACTGTTTTTT. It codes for CASSLDPEAATNEKLFF.